This T cell receptor (beta chain) was found in a study of STAT3 mutations in large granular lymphocyte leukemia. Study-level information: Among longitudinally sequenced T-LGLL patients, roughly half had canonical activating STAT3 mutations detected. Immunosuppressive therapy was given to more than half of T-LGLL patients. Study-level findings and limits: Clonal expansion was inferred from samples taken at other timepoints. In T-cell large granular lymphocyte leukemia, about half of patients showed multiple immunodominant subclonotypes.

CDR1 and CDR2 (germline): SGHTA, FQGNSA. The CDR3 totals 16 residues. The trim removed 1 base at V and 4 bases at J, leaving 8 bases unmatched. Each sample's TCRbeta library yielded on average around 41,000 productive templates. The repertoire was sequenced with immunoSEQ multiplex PCR; TCRdb's copy has only in-frame clones and lacks some. The sample consists of 10,000 or so clones, more than 75% of them appearing once. In the case of this clone: Its antigen is as yet unknown.

The chain links TRBV7-2 to TRBJ2-7, with 9 bases fitting TRBD1. The sequence was obtained from a man older than 75 with T-cell large granular lymphocyte leukemia. Some clones in this sample may be carry-over from other donors' samples. Sequenced: peripheral blood mononuclear cells. This CDR3 is CASSLGATGTGYEQYF. DNA for the CDR3: TGTGCCAGCAGCTTAGGGGCCACCGGGACAGGGTACGAGCAGTACTTC.